Shown below are 21 T cell receptor beta chains from a single sample sequenced in a study of cytomegalovirus exposure and HLA in healthy donors. Amplification used 60 Vbeta primers and 13 Jbeta primers. Sequencing used immunoSEQ multiplex PCR; TCRdb keeps in-frame clones, though not all of them. This table holds under 250,000 clones, under 85% found once. Sequenced material: PBMCs. Every receptor here comes from a woman aged 45-59 years in good health and CMV-seropositive.

This chain joins TRBV4-3 and TRBJ2-3; TRBD1 might be the D (5 bases). Germline CDR1 LGHNA, CDR2 YSLEER. Trimming removed 3 bases at V and 3 bases at J, with 13 bases between. The CDR3 sequence is 15 residues long. This CDR3 is CASSQRQTWTDTQYF. The CDR3 DNA reads as TGCGCCAGCAGCCAGAGACAGACTTGGACAGATACGCAGTATTTT.

J is TRBJ1-2 and V is TRBV6-1; 7 positions agree with TRBD1. Germline CDR1 is MNHNS and CDR2 is SASEGT. The CDR3 runs to 14 residues. J lost 3 bases, V lost 4 bases, and 5 bases had no gene match. For the CDR3, the DNA is TGTGCCAGCAGTGCAAGACAGGGTGACTATGGCTACACCTTC. The encoded protein is CASSARQGDYGYTF.

The chain has TRBV14 and TRBJ1-2; TRBD1 is a possible D gene (5 bases). The CDR3 spans 15 residues. Trimming stripped 0 bases from V and 8 bases from J, with 16 bases between. The germline CDR1 and CDR2 sequences are SGHDN and FVKESK. DNA of the CDR3: TGTGCCAGCAGCCAAGAGAGATCGACAGCCTTGGGCTACACCTTC. It specifies CASSQERSTALGYTF.

This clone was recorded only once. J is TRBJ2-1 and V is TRBV29-1, with D possibly TRBD2 on 5 matching bases. Germline CDR1 reads SQVTM; CDR2 reads ANQGSEA. Trimming removed 4 bases at V and 6 bases at J, with 10 bases between. The CDR3 contains 12 residues. The CDR3 bases are TGCAGCGTTGGTTGGACTGGCAATGAGCAGTTCTTC. It encodes CSVGWTGNEQFF.

The DNA for the CDR3 is TGCGCCAGCAGCTCTCAATGGGACAGGCGGTCCTACGAGCAGTACTTC. It codes for CASSSQWDRRSYEQYF. This chain uses TRBV5-1 with TRBJ2-7, with TRBD1 identical over 8 bases. The germline V gene has CDR1 SGHRS and CDR2 YFSETQ. CDR3 size: 16 residues. The J segment lost 1 base and the V segment lost 3 bases, leaving 9 bases of the junction unmatched.

This chain uses TRBV14 with TRBJ1-1; 9 bases align to TRBD1. Germline V gene lookup returns CDR1 SGHDN and CDR2 FVKESK. CDR3 length: 14 amino acids. V shed 4 bases and J 4 bases; nucleotides not matched to a gene: 4. DNA for the CDR3: TGTGCCAGCAGCCTGTGGGACAGGGCCACTGAAGCTTTCTTT. It codes for CASSLWDRATEAFF.

This clone was detected only a few times. The J gene is TRBJ2-5, the V gene TRBV28; 7 nucleotides agree with TRBD2. The J call could be wrong; TRBJ2-7 is a better fit for the DNA end. The germline V gene encodes CDR1 MDHEN and CDR2 SYDVKM. The CDR3 length is 15 residues. CDR3 region: CASSSPGMGGIEQYF. CDR3 in DNA: TGTGCCAGCAGTTCCCCTGGAATGGGAGGGATCGAGCAGTACTTC.

The chain combines TRBV9 with TRBJ2-3; 15 bases line up with TRBD2. Trimming at V came to 3 bases and at J to 4 bases, leaving 9 bases not matched to a gene. In germline, CDR1 is SGDLS, CDR2 YYNGEE. The CDR3 has 18 residues. CDR3 DNA sequence: TGTGCCAGCAGCGCCCTCGGACTAGCGGGGGGGCTGGCAGATACGCAGTATTTT. This translates into CASSALGLAGGLADTQYF.

J is TRBJ2-5 and V is TRBV12-5, with TRBD1 matching over 7 bases. The DNA matches TRBJ2-7 better at its end, which makes the J call doubtful. The germline V gene has CDR1 LGHNT and CDR2 FRNRAP. This CDR3 is built from 13 residues. DNA of the CDR3: TGTGCTAGTGGTTCGGACAGGTCCTACGAGCAGTACTTC. It encodes CASGSDRSYEQYF.

The chain carries TRBV9 and TRBJ2-3; a weak D match, TRBD2 (7 bases). The germline CDR1 and CDR2 sequences are SGDLS and YYNGEE. V dropped 5 bases and J dropped 6 bases, with 22 bases sitting between them. This CDR3 has 16 residues. CDR3 nucleotide sequence: TGTGCCAGCAGTCGCCCGAAGGGGGGGGGCGGCGATACGCAGTATTTT. This sequence encodes CASSRPKGGGGDTQYF.

The chain carries TRBV6-5 and TRBJ2-3, with D possibly being TRBD1 (6 bases). Germline V gives CDR1 MNHEY, CDR2 SVGAGI. CDR3 length: 15 residues. Trimming shortened V by 2 bases and J by 2 bases, and 11 bases separated the two germline ends. The CDR3 loop is CASSYQGKITDTQYF. CDR3 DNA sequence: TGTGCCAGCAGTTACCAGGGGAAGATCACAGATACGCAGTATTTT.

This clone has only a few counts. This chain connects TRBV7-3 to TRBJ2-1; 7 nucleotides agree with TRBD2. J was trimmed by 10 bases and V by 3 bases; bases with no gene match: 3. From germline, CDR1 is SGHTA and CDR2 FQGTGA. CDR3 length: 12 amino acids. The CDR3, as DNA: TGTGCCAGCAGCTTCACGACTAGCGAGCAGTTCTTC. Protein: CASSFTTSEQFF.

J is TRBJ1-1 and V is TRBV5-6, with TRBD1 matching over 11 bases. The CDR3 contains 16 residues. CDR1 and CDR2 from the germline V gene are SGHDT and YYEEEE. Trimming took 2 bases from V and 4 from J; bases not matched to a gene: 7. The CDR3 DNA follows: TGTGCCAGCAGCTTCGGACAGGGGGCCTCGGGCACTGAAGCTTTCTTT. It specifies CASSFGQGASGTEAFF.

The table lists this clone with many counts. This chain joins TRBV7-2 and TRBJ1-1, with D unresolved. This CDR3 spans 12 amino acids. V gave up 5 bases and J gave up 5 bases, with 9 bases separating them. Germline V gene data show CDR1 as SGHTA and CDR2 as FQGNSA. The CDR3 bases are TGTGCCAGCAGCAAGGGAGGGACTGAAGCTTTCTTT. Amino acids: CASSKGGTEAFF.

This rearrangement joins TRBV6-6 to TRBJ1-1; D call uncertain. The CDR3 is made up of 12 amino acids. The V end lost 2 bases, the J end lost 7 bases, and 8 bases lay between the germline ends. From germline, CDR1 is MNHNY and CDR2 SVGAGI (reference sequence). This CDR3 reads CASSYDVSEAFF. The CDR3 DNA is TGTGCCAGCAGTTACGATGTCAGTGAAGCTTTCTTT.

The rearrangement joins TRBV5-8 to TRBJ1-3, with D perhaps TRBD1 (5 bases). V gave up 0 bases and J gave up 0 bases, with 7 bases separating them. Germline lookup yields CDR1 SGHTS and CDR2 YDEGEE. This CDR3 has 15 residues. DNA for the CDR3: TGTGCCAGCAGCTTGGGTGACAGCTCTGGAAACACCATATATTTT. This translates into CASSLGDSSGNTIYF. Looking up the rest from reference TRBV5-8 and TRBJ1-3 gives the full variable domain: EAGVTQSPTHLIKTRGQQATLRCSPISGHTSVYWYQQALGLGLQFLLWYDEGEERNRGNFPPRFSGRQFPNYSSELNVNALELEDSALYLCASSLGDSSGNTIYFGEGSWLTVV.

The rearrangement uses TRBV2 and TRBJ2-7; 10 bases fit TRBD1. The ends lost 5 bases at V and 7 bases at J; junction bases unmatched: 11. The length of the CDR3 is 15 residues. Germline V CDR1 and CDR2: SNHLY, FYNNEI. The CDR3 here is CASSFPGQGPWEQYF. CDR3 DNA: TGTGCCAGCAGTTTTCCGGGACAGGGGCCTTGGGAGCAGTACTTC.

V gene TRBV9 combines with J gene TRBJ2-1; a possible D gene is TRBD1 (5 bases). This CDR3 comprises 18 residues. With 0 bases removed from V and 1 base from J, the gap between germline ends came to 17 bases. The germline CDR1 and CDR2 sequences are SGDLS and YYNGEE. CDR3 sequence (DNA): TGTGCCAGCAGCGTAGACCCAGGTCCAGGGCCTTCCTACAATGAGCAGTTCTTC. Amino acid sequence: CASSVDPGPGPSYNEQFF. The whole variable domain, remainder taken from reference TRBV9 and TRBJ2-1, is DSGVTQTPKHLITATGQRVTLRCSPRSGDLSVYWYQQSLDQGLQFLIQYYNGEERAKGNILERFSAQQFPDLHSELNLSSLELGDSALYFCASSVDPGPGPSYNEQFFGPGTRLTVL.

The chain uses TRBV6-5 and TRBJ2-7; TRBD2 is a possible D gene (5 bases). With 2 bases removed from V and 6 bases from J, the gap between germline ends came to 8 bases. Germline V CDR1 and CDR2: MNHEY, SVGAGI. The CDR3 has 12 amino acids. This CDR3 reads CASSYVGGEQYF. CDR3 in DNA: TGTGCCAGCAGTTACGTCGGAGGCGAGCAGTACTTC.

With regard to this clone: At the DNA level, this CDR3 is encoded by other sequences in the same sample as well. The rearrangement links TRBV29-1 to TRBJ2-1; possibly TRBD2 for D (7 bases). This CDR3 contains 14 residues. The germline CDR1 and CDR2 sequences are SQVTM and ANQGSEA. Trimming took off 0 bases at V and 4 bases at J, with 10 bases between the two ends. The CDR3 protein is CSVEEGRGYNEQFF. In nucleotides, the CDR3 is TGCAGCGTTGAAGAGGGGAGGGGGTACAATGAGCAGTTCTTC.

Of note for this clone: A read error may account for a junction end that differs from germline. The chain employs TRBV28 and TRBJ1-3; tentatively, D is TRBD1 (5 bases). This CDR3 is built from 13 residues. Germline V gene data show CDR1 as MDHEN and CDR2 as SYDVKM. The CDR3 DNA sequence: TGCGCCACGAACAGGTGGCCTGGAAACACCATATATTTT. It yields the protein CATNRWPGNTIYF.